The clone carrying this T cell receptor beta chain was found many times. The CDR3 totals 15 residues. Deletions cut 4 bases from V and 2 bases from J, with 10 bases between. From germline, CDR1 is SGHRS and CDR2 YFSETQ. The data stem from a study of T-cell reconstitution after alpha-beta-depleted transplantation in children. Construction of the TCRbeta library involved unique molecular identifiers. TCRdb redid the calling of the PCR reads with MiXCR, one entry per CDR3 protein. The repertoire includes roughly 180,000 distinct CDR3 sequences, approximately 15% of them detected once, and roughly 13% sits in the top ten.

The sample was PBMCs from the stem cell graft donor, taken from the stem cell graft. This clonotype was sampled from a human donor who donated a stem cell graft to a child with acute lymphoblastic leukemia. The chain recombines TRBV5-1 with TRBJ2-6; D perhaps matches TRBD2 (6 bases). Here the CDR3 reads CASSPTSAGANVLTF. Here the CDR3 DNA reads TGCGCCAGCAGCCCGACTAGTGCTGGGGCCAACGTCCTGACTTTC.